This T cell receptor beta chain was sequenced for a study of shared clonotypes between healthy human individuals. Naive CD8 cells lacked CD45RO, underwent positive selection for CCR7 and left out terminally differentiated effector memory CD45RA+ cells. Looked up from germline, CDR1 is SGDLS and CDR2 is YYNGEE. V was cut by 3 bases and J by 7 bases, with 7 bases left in between. The CDR3 covers 11 residues. Some clones are missing from TCRdb's copy, which holds only in-frame ones; the method was immunoSEQ multiplex PCR. The sample has around 610,000 clones, 90% to 97% seen once; the top ten hold approximately 0.12%.

This sequence joins TRBV9 and TRBJ2-5; D is unresolved. The clonotype was recovered from a woman aged 25 to 39 in good health. Sequenced sample: naive CD8+ T cells sorted from blood. The CDR3 here is CASSDPGTQYF. The CDR3 bases are TGTGCCAGCAGCGATCCCGGGACCCAGTACTTC.